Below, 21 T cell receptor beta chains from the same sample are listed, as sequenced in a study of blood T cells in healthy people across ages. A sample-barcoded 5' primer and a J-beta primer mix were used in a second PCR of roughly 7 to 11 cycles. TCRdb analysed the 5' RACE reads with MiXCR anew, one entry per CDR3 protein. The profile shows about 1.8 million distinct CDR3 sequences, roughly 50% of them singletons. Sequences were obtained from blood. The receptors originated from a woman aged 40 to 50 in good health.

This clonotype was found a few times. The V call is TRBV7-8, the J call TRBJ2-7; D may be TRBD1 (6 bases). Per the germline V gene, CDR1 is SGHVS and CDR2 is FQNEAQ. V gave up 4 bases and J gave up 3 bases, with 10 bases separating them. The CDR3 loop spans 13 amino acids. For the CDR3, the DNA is TGTGCCAGCAGCTCGAGGACAGTCTACGAGCAGTACTTC. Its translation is CASSSRTVYEQYF. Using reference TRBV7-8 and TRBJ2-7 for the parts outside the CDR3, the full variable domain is GAGVSQSPRYKVAKRGQDVALRCDPISGHVSLFWYQQALGQGPEFLTYFQNEAQLDKSGLPSDRFFAERPEGSVSTLKIQRTQQEDSAVYLCASSSRTVYEQYFGPGTRLTVT.

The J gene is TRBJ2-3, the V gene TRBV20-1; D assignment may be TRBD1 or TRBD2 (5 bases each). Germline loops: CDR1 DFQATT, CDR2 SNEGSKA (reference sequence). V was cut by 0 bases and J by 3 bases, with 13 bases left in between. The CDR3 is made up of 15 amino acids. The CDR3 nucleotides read TGCAGTGCTAGAGATCACGGCAGGGAGACAGATACGCAGTATTTT. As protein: CSARDHGRETDTQYF.

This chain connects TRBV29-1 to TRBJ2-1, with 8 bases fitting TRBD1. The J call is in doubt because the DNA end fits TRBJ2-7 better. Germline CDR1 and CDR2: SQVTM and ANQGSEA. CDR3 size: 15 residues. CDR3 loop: CSVSPGTGLINEQYF. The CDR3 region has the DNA TGCAGCGTATCCCCCGGGACAGGATTAATTAACGAGCAGTACTTC.

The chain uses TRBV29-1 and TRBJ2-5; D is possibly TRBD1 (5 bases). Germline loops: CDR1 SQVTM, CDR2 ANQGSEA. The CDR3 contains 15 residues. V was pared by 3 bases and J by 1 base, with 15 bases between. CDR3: CSVEGLPGIQETQYF. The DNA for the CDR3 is TGCAGCGTTGAGGGCCTGCCAGGGATCCAAGAGACCCAGTACTTC.

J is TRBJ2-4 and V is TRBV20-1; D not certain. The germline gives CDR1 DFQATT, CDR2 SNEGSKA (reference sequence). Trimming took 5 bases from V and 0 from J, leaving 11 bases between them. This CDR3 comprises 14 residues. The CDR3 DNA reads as TGCAGTGCTTTTTATACGGGAGCCAAAAACATTCAGTACTTC. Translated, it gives CSAFYTGAKNIQYF.

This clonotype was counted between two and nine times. CDR3 region: CATHPTRRLAKNIQYF. The CDR3, as DNA: TGTGCCACACATCCGACGAGGCGGCTAGCCAAAAACATTCAGTACTTC. The rearrangement joins TRBV27 to TRBJ2-4; D remains unclear. This CDR3 region has 16 residues. Germline CDR1 is MNHEY and CDR2 is SMNVEV (reference sequence). Trimming took 10 bases from V and 0 from J, leaving 19 bases between them.

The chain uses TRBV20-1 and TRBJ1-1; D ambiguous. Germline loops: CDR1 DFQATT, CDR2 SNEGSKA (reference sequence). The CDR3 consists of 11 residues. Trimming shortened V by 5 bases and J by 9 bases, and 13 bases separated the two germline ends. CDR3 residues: CSAQESDQAFF. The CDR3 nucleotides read TGCAGTGCTCAGGAGTCAGACCAAGCTTTCTTT.

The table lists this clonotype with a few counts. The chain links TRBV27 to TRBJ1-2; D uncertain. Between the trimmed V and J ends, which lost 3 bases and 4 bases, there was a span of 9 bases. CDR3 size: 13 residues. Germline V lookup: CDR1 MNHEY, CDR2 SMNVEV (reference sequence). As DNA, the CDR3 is TGTGCCAGCAGTTTCCGAGAGAGCTATGGCTACACCTTC. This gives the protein CASSFRESYGYTF.

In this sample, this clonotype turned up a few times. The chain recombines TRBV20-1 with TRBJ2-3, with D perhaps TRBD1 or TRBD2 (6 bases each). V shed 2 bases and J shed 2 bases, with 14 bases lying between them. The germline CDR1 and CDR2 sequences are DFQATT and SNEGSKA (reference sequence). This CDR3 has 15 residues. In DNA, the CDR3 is TGCAGTGCTAGATCTTGGGGGGCGTCCACAGATACGCAGTATTTT. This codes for CSARSWGASTDTQYF.

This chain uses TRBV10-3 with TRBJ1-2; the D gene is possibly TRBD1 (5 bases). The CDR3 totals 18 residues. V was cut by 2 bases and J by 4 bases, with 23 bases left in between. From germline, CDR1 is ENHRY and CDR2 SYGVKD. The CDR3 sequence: CAISETGTGGRKGYGYTF. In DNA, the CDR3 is TGTGCCATCAGTGAGACCGGGACGGGCGGGCGAAAGGGCTATGGCTACACCTTC.

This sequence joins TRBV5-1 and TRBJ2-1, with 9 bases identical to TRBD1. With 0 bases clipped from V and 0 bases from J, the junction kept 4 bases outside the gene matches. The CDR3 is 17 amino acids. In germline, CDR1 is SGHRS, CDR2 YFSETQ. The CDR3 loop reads CASSLGGTGYSYNEQFF. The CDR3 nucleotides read TGCGCCAGCAGCTTGGGTGGGACAGGGTACTCCTACAATGAGCAGTTCTTC.

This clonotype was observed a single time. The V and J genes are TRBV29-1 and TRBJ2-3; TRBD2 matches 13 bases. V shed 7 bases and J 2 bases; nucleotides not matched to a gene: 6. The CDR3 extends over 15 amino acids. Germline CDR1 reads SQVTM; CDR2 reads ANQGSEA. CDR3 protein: CSALLAGGPTDTQYF. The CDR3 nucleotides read TGCAGCGCCCTACTAGCGGGGGGGCCCACAGATACGCAGTATTTT.

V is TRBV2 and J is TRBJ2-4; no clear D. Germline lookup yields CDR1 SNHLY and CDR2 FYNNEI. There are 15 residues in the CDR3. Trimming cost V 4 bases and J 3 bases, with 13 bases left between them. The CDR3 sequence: CASSGLRSSKNIQYF. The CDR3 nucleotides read TGTGCCAGCAGTGGTCTACGGTCAAGCAAAAACATTCAGTACTTC.

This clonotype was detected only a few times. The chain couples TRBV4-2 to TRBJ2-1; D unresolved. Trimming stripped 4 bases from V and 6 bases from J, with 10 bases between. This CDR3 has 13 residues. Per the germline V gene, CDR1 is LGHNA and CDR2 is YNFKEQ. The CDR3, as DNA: TGTGCCAGCAGCCCCCGGCTTCTCAATGAGCAGTTCTTC. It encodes CASSPRLLNEQFF.

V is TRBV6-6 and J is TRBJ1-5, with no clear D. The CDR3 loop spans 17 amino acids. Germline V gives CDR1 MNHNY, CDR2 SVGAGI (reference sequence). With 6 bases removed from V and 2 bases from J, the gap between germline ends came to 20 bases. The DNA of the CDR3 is TGTGCCAGCAGCCCCCCGACGGGCGAGGTCGGCAATCAGCCCCAGCATTTT. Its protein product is CASSPPTGEVGNQPQHF.

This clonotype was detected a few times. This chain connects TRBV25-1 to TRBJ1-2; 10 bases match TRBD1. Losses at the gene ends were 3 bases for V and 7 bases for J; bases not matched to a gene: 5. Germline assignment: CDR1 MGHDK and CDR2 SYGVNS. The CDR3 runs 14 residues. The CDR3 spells CASSDWGQGLGYTF. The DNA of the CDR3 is TGTGCCAGCAGTGATTGGGGACAGGGGCTTGGCTACACCTTC.

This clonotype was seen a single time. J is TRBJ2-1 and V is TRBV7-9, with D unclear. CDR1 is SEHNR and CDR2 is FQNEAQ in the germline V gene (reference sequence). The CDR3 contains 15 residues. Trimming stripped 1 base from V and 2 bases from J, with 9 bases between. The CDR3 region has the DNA TGTGCCAGCAGCTTAGACTACATGGCCTACAATGAGCAGTTCTTC. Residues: CASSLDYMAYNEQFF.

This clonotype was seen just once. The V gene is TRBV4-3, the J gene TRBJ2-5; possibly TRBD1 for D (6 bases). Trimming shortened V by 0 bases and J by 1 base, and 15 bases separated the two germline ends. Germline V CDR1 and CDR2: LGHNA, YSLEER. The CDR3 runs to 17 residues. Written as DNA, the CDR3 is TGCGCCAGCAGCCAAGAGGGGTGGGGGCAGGGCCAAGAGACCCAGTACTTC. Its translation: CASSQEGWGQGQETQYF.

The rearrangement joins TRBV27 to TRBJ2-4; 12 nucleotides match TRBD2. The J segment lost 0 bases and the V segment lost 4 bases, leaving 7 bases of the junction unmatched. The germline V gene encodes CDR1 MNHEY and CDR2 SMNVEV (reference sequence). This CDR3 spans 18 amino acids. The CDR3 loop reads CASSSGLAGLLAKNIQYF. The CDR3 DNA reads TGTGCCAGCAGTTCGGGACTAGCGGGCCTCCTAGCCAAAAACATTCAGTACTTC.

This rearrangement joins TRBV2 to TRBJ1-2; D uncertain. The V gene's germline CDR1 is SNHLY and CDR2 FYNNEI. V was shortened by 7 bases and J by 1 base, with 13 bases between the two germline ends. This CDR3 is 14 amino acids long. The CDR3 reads CASNRRVDNYGYTF. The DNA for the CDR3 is TGTGCCAGCAACCGGCGGGTCGATAACTATGGCTACACCTTC.

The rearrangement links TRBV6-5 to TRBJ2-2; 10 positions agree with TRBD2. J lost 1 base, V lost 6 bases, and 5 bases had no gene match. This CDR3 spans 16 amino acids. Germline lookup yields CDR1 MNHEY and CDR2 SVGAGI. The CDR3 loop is CASRRVAGGNTGELFF. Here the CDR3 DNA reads TGTGCCAGCAGGAGAGTAGCGGGGGGGAACACCGGGGAGCTGTTTTTT.